A selection of T cell receptor beta chains follows, all from one sample in a study of memory CD4+ T cells and cytomegalovirus serostatus. Generated by immunoSEQ multiplex PCR, the TCRdb table keeps only in-frame clones and is missing some. This table holds approximately 61,000 clones, around three quarters found once. Sequencing was done on a sample of memory CD4+ T cells from blood. All receptors come from an adult in good health and CMV-seronegative. Some clones in this sample may be carry-over from other donors' samples. Both conserved end residues are part of each CDR3. D genes are given only for firm matches. Not every row has a clone size; where given, it reads once, few, many or a size class.

CASSIGLAGRGETQYF,TGCGCCAGCAGCATAGGACTAGCGGGAAGGGGGGAGACCCAGTACTTC,-,TRBJ2-5,TRBD2,TRBV5-1
CASSLRAGYEQYF,TGTGCCAGCAGCTTACGGGCCGGCTACGAGCAGTACTTC,once,TRBJ2-7,-,TRBV7-9
CASSREYTGELFF,TGTGCCAGCAGTAGGGAATACACCGGGGAGCTGTTTTTT,-,TRBJ2-2,-,TRBV25-1
CASPSPGLAGEGGNEQFF,TGCGCCAGCCCTTCACCGGGACTAGCGGGAGAGGGGGGAAATGAGCAGTTCTTC,-,TRBJ2-1,TRBD2,TRBV10-1
CASSLVSGLAGGRTDTQYF,TGTGCCAGCAGCTTAGTTTCGGGACTAGCGGGAGGTAGGACAGATACGCAGTATTTT,-,TRBJ2-3,TRBD2,TRBV7-3
CASGLGDRLAYTGELFF,TGTGCTAGTGGTTTGGGCGACAGACTAGCCTACACCGGGGAGCTGTTTTTT,-,TRBJ2-2,TRBD2,TRBV12-5
CASRTTGETQYF,TGTGCCAGCAGGACTACAGGGGAGACCCAGTACTTC,medium-sized,TRBJ2-5,-,TRBV2
CASTLTVPLGNYGYTF,TGCGCCAGCACCCTGACAGTCCCGTTAGGAAACTATGGCTACACCTTC,once,TRBJ1-2,-,TRBV5-1
CASSGRLAGGIYEQYF,TGTGCCAGCAGCGGAAGGCTTGCGGGGGGGATCTACGAGCAGTACTTC,-,TRBJ2-7,TRBD2,TRBV7-9
CASSERDQLGQYF,TGTGCTAGCAGTGAGCGGGATCAACTGGGGCAGTACTTC,-,TRBJ2-7,TRBD2,TRBV27
CASRSPGRNLNTEAFF,TGCGCCAGCAGAAGCCCGGGACGAAATTTGAACACTGAAGCTTTCTTT,few,TRBJ1-1,-,TRBV4-1
CASRTGSSGANVLTF,TGTGCCAGTCGGACAGGTTCGTCCGGGGCCAACGTCCTGACTTTC,-,TRBJ2-6,TRBD1,TRBV19
CASILPTDRHYEQYF,TGTGCCAGCATCCTACCGACGGACAGGCACTACGAGCAGTACTTC,-,TRBJ2-7,TRBD1,TRBV27
CASSIRQGVANQPQHF,TGTGCCAGTAGTATCAGACAGGGAGTTGCCAATCAGCCCCAGCATTTT,few,TRBJ1-5,TRBD1,TRBV19
CASSLGAGANYGYTF,TGTGCCAGCAGCTTGGGGGCAGGGGCCAACTATGGCTACACCTTC,-,TRBJ1-2,-,TRBV5-6
CASSRLTGGTEAFF,TGTGCCAGCAGCCGGTTAACAGGGGGGACTGAAGCTTTCTTT,-,TRBJ1-1,TRBD1,TRBV5-4
CASSPRGEAIGYTF,TGTGCCAGCTCACCAAGGGGCGAGGCTATCGGCTACACCTTC,-,TRBJ1-2,-,TRBV18
CASSGRDRSNEKLFF,TGTGCCAGCAGTGGGCGGGACAGGTCTAATGAAAAACTGTTTTTT,-,TRBJ1-4,TRBD1,TRBV6-1
CASSGQGSAQETQYF,TGTGCCAGCAGCGGTCAGGGTAGCGCCCAAGAGACCCAGTACTTC,-,TRBJ2-5,-,TRBV19
CASSPGTAYNEQFF,TGTGCCAGCAGCCCGGGGACTGCCTACAATGAGCAGTTCTTC,-,TRBJ2-1,-,TRBV7-9
CASSVGTSNQPQHF,TGTGCCAGCAGTGTAGGGACTAGCAATCAGCCCCAGCATTTT,once,TRBJ1-5,-,TRBV2
CASGGQGRPNTEAFF,TGTGCCAGTGGGGGACAGGGACGGCCGAACACTGAAGCTTTCTTT,once,TRBJ1-1,TRBD1,TRBV19
CAWSPLGVKGYTF,TGTGCCTGGAGCCCTCTGGGGGTGAAAGGCTACACCTTC,once,TRBJ1-2,-,TRBV30
CASSQNGQWATEAFF,TGCGCCAGCAGCCAAAACGGACAGTGGGCCACTGAAGCTTTCTTT,once,TRBJ1-1,-,TRBV5-1
CACKKTGGADTIYF,TGTGCCTGCAAAAAAACAGGGGGCGCGGACACCATATATTTT,-,TRBJ1-3,TRBD1,TRBV30
CASSPPGSLFYEQYF,TGTGCCAGCAGCCCCCCAGGTTCCCTTTTCTACGAGCAGTACTTC,-,TRBJ2-7,-,TRBV14
CASSPGRGGYEQYF,TGTGCCAGCAGCCCCGGCAGGGGAGGTTACGAGCAGTACTTC,-,TRBJ2-7,-,TRBV14
CASSLNRNYNEQFF,TGTGCCAGCAGCTTAAATAGAAATTACAATGAGCAGTTCTTC,-,TRBJ2-1,-,TRBV7-2
CASGKTTGEAEAFF,TGTGCCAGCGGTAAAACGACAGGGGAAGCTGAAGCTTTCTTT,-,TRBJ1-1,TRBD1,TRBV2